These T cell receptor beta chains were read from a single sample in a study of OX40 agonist ivuxolimab in advanced cancers. Assay used: immunoSEQ multiplex PCR; TCRdb lists only in-frame clones, some missing. The sample consists of about 35,000 clones, 70% to 85% of them appearing once. The input for sequencing was CD4+ or CD8+ T cells sorted from blood, taken in a trial of the OX40 agonist ivuxolimab. The receptors stem from an adult with an advanced solid tumor such as melanoma, head and neck, liver or kidney cancer. Each CDR3 is given with its conserved first and last residue. D genes are given only for firm matches. The listing skips clone size in some rows; elsewhere it reads once, few, many or a size class.

V gene	J gene	D gene	clone size	CDR3 length	CDR3 DNA	CDR3 protein
TRBV5-7	TRBJ1-3	-	-	19	TGTGCCAGCAGCTTTATCCCCCACGCCTTATCGAGCTCTGGAAACACCATATATTTT	CASSFIPHALSSSGNTIYF
TRBV27	TRBJ2-3	-	-	16	TGTGCCAGCAGCCCACCAGACTCACACTACACAGATACGCAGTATTTT	CASSPPDSHYTDTQYF
TRBV7-8	TRBJ2-7	-	-	11	TGTGCCAGCAGCCCCAACTACGAGCAGTACTTC	CASSPNYEQYF
TRBV28	TRBJ1-1	-	once	13	TGTGCCAGCAGTTCCACGCTGAACACTGAAGCTTTCTTT	CASSSTLNTEAFF
TRBV18	TRBJ1-1	-	-	13	TGTGCCAGCTCACCAGAGGATTACACTGAAGCTTTCTTT	CASSPEDYTEAFF
TRBV4-1	TRBJ2-2	-	medium-sized	14	TGCGCCAGCAGCCGGGAGGGGGGCACCGGGGAGCTGTTTTTT	CASSREGGTGELFF
TRBV7-9	TRBJ2-4	-	-	12	TGTGCCAGCAGCTCTAGGACACCGGGCCTCTACTTC	CASSSRTPGLYF
TRBV28	TRBJ1-1	-	-	13	TGTGCCAGCAGTTTTCCTATGGTAGGGGTGGCTTTCTTT	CASSFPMVGVAFF
TRBV6-5	TRBJ2-3	-	-	14	TGTGCCAGCAGTTACCTGGGGAACACAGATACGCAGTATTTT	CASSYLGNTDTQYF
TRBV5-1	TRBJ2-2	-	few	12	TGCGCCAGCAGCTCCTTCGGCGGGGAGCTGTTTTTT	CASSSFGGELFF
TRBV13	TRBJ2-1	TRBD2	-	13	TGTGCCAGCCTCCAGCGGGGGAACAATGAGCAGTTCTTC	CASLQRGNNEQFF
TRBV29-1	TRBJ1-4	-	-	13	TGCAGCGTTACAGAGGACGAATGGGAAAAACTGTTTTTT	CSVTEDEWEKLFF
TRBV19	TRBJ2-1	-	-	13	TGTGCCAGTAGGGGGGGCTCCTACAATGAGCAGTTCTTC	CASRGGSYNEQFF
TRBV5-6	TRBJ2-7	TRBD2	-	15	TGTGCCAGCAGCTTGGCTAGCGGGGGAGTCTACGAGCAGTACTTC	CASSLASGGVYEQYF
TRBV19	TRBJ2-2	-	-	12	TGTGCCAGTATCGGGAACACCGGGGAGCTGTTTTTT	CASIGNTGELFF
TRBV5-6	TRBJ1-2	-	-	14	TGTGCCAGCAGCGTGATGGGGGCGGACTATGGCTACACCTTC	CASSVMGADYGYTF
TRBV9	TRBJ2-4	-	-	14	TGTGCCAGCAGCGTAGAGGGGGGCTCGAACATTCAGTACTTC	CASSVEGGSNIQYF
TRBV19	TRBJ2-1	TRBD2	-	16	TGTGCCAGTAGCCCTGACGAGCGGGAGACTTACAATGAGCAGTTCTTC	CASSPDERETYNEQFF
TRBV13	TRBJ1-1	-	-	14	TGTGCCAGCAGCTTAGATGGTTTAAACACTGAAGCTTTCTTT	CASSLDGLNTEAFF
TRBV10-2	TRBJ2-7	-	-	11	TGCGCCAGCCGGGACTTTGACGAGCAGTACTTC	CASRDFDEQYF
TRBV6-4	TRBJ2-7	TRBD2	once	14	TGTGCCACCCGGGGACTAGCGGCCTCCTACGAGCAGTACTTC	CATRGLAASYEQYF
TRBV4-1	TRBJ2-7	-	-	13	TGCGCCAGCAGCCAAGGAATTTCCTACGAGCAGTACTTC	CASSQGISYEQYF
TRBV28	TRBJ2-7	-	-	14	TGTGCCAGCAGTTCGGGACACTTAATGTACGAGCAGTACTTC	CASSSGHLMYEQYF
TRBV9	TRBJ1-2	-	-	14	TGTGCCAGCAGCGTAGTAACAGGGAACTATGGCTACACCTTC	CASSVVTGNYGYTF
TRBV29-1	TRBJ2-7	TRBD2	-	12	TGCAGCGTTGCCAGCGGGAGCTACGAGCAGTACTTC	CSVASGSYEQYF
TRBV15	TRBJ2-1	-	-	13	TGTGCCATCCGAGTAAGCTCCTACAATGAGCAGTTCTTC	CAIRVSSYNEQFF
TRBV6-4	TRBJ2-3	-	-	13	TGTGCCAGCAGTGACTCAGTCACAGATACGCAGTATTTT	CASSDSVTDTQYF
TRBV5-6	TRBJ2-6	TRBD1	few	17	TGTGCCAGTTACAGGGGTTCCCACCACTCTGGGGCCAACGTCCTGACTTTC	CASYRGSHHSGANVLTF
TRBV7-7	TRBJ2-1	-	-	13	TGTGCTAGCAGCTTAGTGGGTTCTCAGGAGCAGTTCTTC	CASSLVGSQEQFF
TRBV7-8	TRBJ1-2	-	-	14	TGTGCCAGCAGCCAACTGCACGGGGCCTATGGCTACACCTTC	CASSQLHGAYGYTF
TRBV9	TRBJ2-2	TRBD1	-	16	TGTGCCAGCAGCGTAGAGTCAGGGGGCGAATTCGGGGAGCTGTTTTTT	CASSVESGGEFGELFF
TRBV4-2	TRBJ1-1	-	few	16	TGTGCCAGCAGCCAGACTGCTGATGGGACGTACACTGAAGCTTTCTTT	CASSQTADGTYTEAFF
TRBV9	TRBJ2-1	TRBD2	-	15	TGTGCCAGCAGCGTTGGGGGAGGGTCCTACAATGAGCAGTTCTTC	CASSVGGGSYNEQFF
TRBV11-2	TRBJ2-4	-	-	11	TGTGCCAGCAGCCCATTCTCAGTTCAGTACTTC	CASSPFSVQYF
TRBV5-6	TRBJ2-1	-	-	13	TGTGCCAGCAGCTTCCCCTCCTACAATGAGCAGTTCTTC	CASSFPSYNEQFF
TRBV27	TRBJ2-7	-	few	13	TGTGCCAGCAGGAGTAGCGGCACCTACGAGCAGTACTTC	CASRSSGTYEQYF
TRBV11-2	TRBJ1-5	-	-	18	TGTGCCAGCAGCTTCGCCCCCGGGACCCCCTCCTTCAATCAGCCCCAGCATTTT	CASSFAPGTPSFNQPQHF
TRBV27	TRBJ2-7	TRBD1	-	14	TGTGCCAGCAGTCCCTGGACAGGCTCCTACGAGCAGTACTTC	CASSPWTGSYEQYF
TRBV10-3	TRBJ2-1	TRBD2	-	15	TGTGCCATCATCTCAGGGCTAGCGGGAGGGGGTGAGCAGTTCTTC	CAIISGLAGGGEQFF
TRBV7-7	TRBJ2-6	-	-	18	TGTGCCAGCAGCCCCCGTAGGAAAGTTTTGTCCGGGGCCAACGTCCTGACTTTC	CASSPRRKVLSGANVLTF